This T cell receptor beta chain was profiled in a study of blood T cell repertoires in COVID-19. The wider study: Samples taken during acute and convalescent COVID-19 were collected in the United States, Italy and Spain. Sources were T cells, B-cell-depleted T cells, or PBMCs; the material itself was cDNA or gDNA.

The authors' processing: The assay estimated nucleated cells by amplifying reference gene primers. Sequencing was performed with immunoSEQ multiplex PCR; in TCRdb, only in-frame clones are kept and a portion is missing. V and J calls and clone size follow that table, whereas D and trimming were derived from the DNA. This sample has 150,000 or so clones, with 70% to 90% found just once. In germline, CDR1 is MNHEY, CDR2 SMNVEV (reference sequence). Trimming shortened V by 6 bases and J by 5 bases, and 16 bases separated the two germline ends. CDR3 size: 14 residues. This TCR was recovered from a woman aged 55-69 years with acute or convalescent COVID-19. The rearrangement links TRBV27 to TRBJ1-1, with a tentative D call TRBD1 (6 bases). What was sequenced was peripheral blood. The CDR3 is CASSRGGGWTEAFF. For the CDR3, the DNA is TGTGCCAGCAGCCGAGGGGGGGGCTGGACTGAAGCTTTCTTT.